The clone carrying this T cell receptor beta chain was recorded at least ten times. This sample stems from a study of T cells in Graves' hyperthyroidism and ophthalmopathy. V lost 6 bases and J lost 2, with 13 bases in between. CDR3 length: 14 amino acids. Germline CDR1 reads MDHEN; CDR2 reads SYDVKM. RNA transcripts gave rise to amplified TCR beta CDR3 regions. RT-PCR in the first round (using the HTBI primer set) targeted the TCR CDR3. In TCRdb, the multiplex PCR reads were re-called with MiXCR into one record per CDR3 protein. The sample consists of 300,000 or so distinct CDR3 sequences, approximately 15% of them appearing once.

This chain connects TRBV28 to TRBJ1-2; TRBD1 might be the D (5 bases). Sequencing used blood. The sequence derives from a woman in her sixties with Graves' ophthalmopathy. The DNA of the CDR3 is TGTGCCAGCAGCCCGGGGGGTTCCAACTATGGCTACACCTTC. Its protein is CASSPGGSNYGYTF.